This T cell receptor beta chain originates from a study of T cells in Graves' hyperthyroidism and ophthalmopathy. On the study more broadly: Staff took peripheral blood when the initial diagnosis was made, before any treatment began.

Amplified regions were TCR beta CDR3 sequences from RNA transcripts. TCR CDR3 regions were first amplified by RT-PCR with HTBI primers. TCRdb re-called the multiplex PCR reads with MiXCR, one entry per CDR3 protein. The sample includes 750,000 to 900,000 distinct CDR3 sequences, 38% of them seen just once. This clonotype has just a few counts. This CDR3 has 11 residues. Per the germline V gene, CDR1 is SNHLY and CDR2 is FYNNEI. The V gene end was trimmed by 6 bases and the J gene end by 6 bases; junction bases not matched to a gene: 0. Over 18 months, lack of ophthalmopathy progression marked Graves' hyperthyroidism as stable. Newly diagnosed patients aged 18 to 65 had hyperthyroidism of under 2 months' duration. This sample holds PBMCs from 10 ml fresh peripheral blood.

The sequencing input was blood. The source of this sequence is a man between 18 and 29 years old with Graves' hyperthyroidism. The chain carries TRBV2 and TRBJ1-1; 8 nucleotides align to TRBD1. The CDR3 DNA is TGTGCCAGCAGGACAGGGGCTGAAGCTTTCTTT. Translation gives CASRTGAEAFF.